The 8 T cell receptor beta chains listed next were all sequenced from one sample in a study of blood T cells in healthy people across ages. A second about 6 to 11 cycle PCR used barcoded and J-beta primers. One entry per CDR3 protein, called by TCRdb with MiXCR from the 5' RACE reads. The profile covers about 720,000 distinct CDR3 sequences, with around a fifth appearing a single time and about 22% taken by the ten largest. The material sequenced was blood. These receptor sequences come from a man aged 65 to 79 in good health.

This clonotype was counted between two and nine times. The genes are TRBV7-2 and TRBJ2-2; D is unresolved. The V and J ends lost 0 bases and 5 bases respectively, with 10 bases between them. Germline assignment: CDR1 SGHTA and CDR2 FQGNSA. This CDR3 contains 15 residues. The CDR3 nucleotides are TGTGCCAGCAGCTTAGCCTCCATCGGGACCGGGGAGCTGTTTTTT. Amino acids: CASSLASIGTGELFF.

In this sample, this clonotype turned up a few times. The chain combines TRBV4-1 with TRBJ1-6; no firm D call. Germline CDR1 MGHRA, CDR2 YSYEKL. Between the trimmed V and J ends, which lost 0 bases and 9 bases, there was a span of 6 bases. The CDR3 has 13 amino acids. The CDR3 DNA is TGCGCCAGCAGCCAAGACGCCAGTTCACCCCTCCACTTT. This translates into CASSQDASSPLHF.

V and J are TRBV28 and TRBJ2-2, with 7 bases lining up with TRBD1. Trimming removed 2 bases from V and 4 bases from J; junction bases left unmatched: 10. The V gene's germline CDR1 is MDHEN and CDR2 SYDVKM. The CDR3 loop spans 17 amino acids. Written as DNA, the CDR3 is TGTGCCAGCAGTTTACTCTACAGGGGATATCGCACCGGGGAGCTGTTTTTT. Encoded protein: CASSLLYRGYRTGELFF. The full variable domain, rest sourced from reference TRBV28 and TRBJ2-2, is DVKVTQSSRYLVKRTGEKVFLECVQDMDHENMFWYRQDPGLGLRLIYFSYDVKMKEKGDIPEGYSVSREKKERFSLILESASTNQTSMYLCASSLLYRGYRTGELFFGEGSRLTVL.

V gene TRBV20-1 combines with J gene TRBJ2-1, with D possibly TRBD2 on 7 matching bases. Germline V CDR1 and CDR2: DFQATT, SNEGSKA (reference sequence). V was pared by 5 bases and J by 9 bases, with 17 bases between. CDR3 length equals 13 residues. The CDR3: CSAPETSRGEQFF. The CDR3 nucleotides are TGCAGTGCTCCGGAGACTAGCAGGGGTGAGCAGTTCTTC.

There are many counts of this clonotype. The CDR3 region has the DNA TGTGCCAGCAGCCTTACAGGGGGCCGAAGCACTGAAGCTTTCTTT. Its protein product is CASSLTGGRSTEAFF. This sequence joins TRBV5-5 and TRBJ1-1; TRBD1 aligns across 9 bases. The V gene end was trimmed by 4 bases and the J gene end by 4 bases; junction bases not matched to a gene: 8. Germline V gives CDR1 SGHKS, CDR2 YYEKEE (reference sequence). This CDR3 has 15 residues.

The chain recombines TRBV7-8 with TRBJ1-1, with 9 bases fitting TRBD1. V trimming: 4 bases; J trimming: 6 bases; junction bases outside the gene matches: 9. This CDR3 has 15 residues. CDR1 is SGHVS and CDR2 is FQNEAQ in the germline V gene. The CDR3 loop reads CASSSPQGARAEAFF. CDR3 DNA: TGTGCCAGCAGCTCCCCACAGGGGGCAAGAGCTGAAGCTTTCTTT.

This clonotype appeared a single time. The V gene is TRBV4-1, the J gene TRBJ2-1, with D unclear. V lost 0 bases to trimming and J lost 0 bases, with 15 bases between them. From germline, CDR1 is MGHRA and CDR2 YSYEKL. The CDR3 has 18 amino acids. CDR3 sequence (DNA): TGCGCCAGCAGCCAAGATACTCGTCAGGCCTCCTCCTACAATGAGCAGTTCTTC. This codes for CASSQDTRQASSYNEQFF.

With respect to this clonotype: At one end the junction does not follow the germline gene, possibly because of a read error. V is TRBV12-3 or TRBV12-4 and J is TRBJ2-3; D not resolved. The CDR3 extends over 13 amino acids. The CDR3 coding sequence is TGTGCCTGCAGTTTGCTACCGAAAGATACGCAGTATTTT. Translation: CACSLLPKDTQYF.